One and the same sample provided the 27 T cell receptor beta chains below, sequenced in a study of blood T cell repertoires in COVID-19. TCRdb's table, derived via immunoSEQ multiplex PCR, lists solely in-frame clones and lacks some. The table lists about 270,000 clones, approximately 86% of them singletons. Source material: peripheral blood. These receptors were obtained from a woman younger than 30 with acute or convalescent COVID-19.

The rearrangement uses TRBV6-5 and TRBJ1-5; the D gene is possibly TRBD1 (5 bases). CDR3 size: 15 residues. The V and J ends lost 8 bases and 5 bases respectively, with 19 bases between them. The germline V gene encodes CDR1 MNHEY and CDR2 SVGAGI. The CDR3 DNA follows: TGTGCCAGCCGTCGCGCCAGGGATACAGATCAGCCCCAGCATTTT. It specifies CASRRARDTDQPQHF.

This chain connects TRBV12-3 or TRBV12-4 to TRBJ1-2; 7 positions match TRBD1. The trim removed 2 bases at V and 12 bases at J, leaving 6 bases unmatched. The CDR3 length is 12 residues. The CDR3 is CASSLPGGRDTF. CDR3 bases: TGTGCCAGCAGTTTACCAGGGGGTAGGGACACCTTC.

This rearrangement joins TRBV27 to TRBJ1-1; D gene ambiguous. The V end was cut by 5 bases, the J end by 2 bases, with 21 bases between. There are 17 residues in the CDR3. CDR1 is MNHEY, CDR2 SMNVEV, per germline (reference sequence). CDR3 in DNA: TGTGCCAGCAGTAAAACCTATCGAGGAGGATTCAACACTGAAGCTTTCTTT. Amino acids: CASSKTYRGGFNTEAFF.

The V gene is TRBV3-1 (or the pseudogene TRBV3-2), the J gene TRBJ2-1; 7 bases line up with TRBD2. V shed 4 bases, J shed 3 bases, and the junction held 15 bases outside the gene matches. Germline V gives CDR1 LGHDT, CDR2 YNNKEL (reference sequence). This CDR3 has 18 amino acids. Here the CDR3 reads CASSPSSGALTGYNEQFF. The CDR3 DNA is TGTGCCAGCAGCCCCTCCAGCGGGGCCCTGACGGGCTACAATGAGCAGTTCTTC.

This clone was counted once. The chain links TRBV4-1 to TRBJ2-7; 8 bases fit TRBD2. This CDR3 spans 17 amino acids. CDR1 MGHRA and CDR2 YSYEKL come from the germline V gene. The ends lost 3 bases at V and 0 bases at J; junction bases unmatched: 10. The CDR3 loop reads CASSQGVLAESSYEQYF. The CDR3 coding sequence is TGCGCCAGCAGCCAGGGAGTACTAGCGGAGAGCTCCTACGAGCAGTACTTC.

The chain employs TRBV7-9 and TRBJ2-3, with D maybe TRBD1 (5 bases). Germline V lookup: CDR1 SEHNR, CDR2 FQNEAQ (reference sequence). The CDR3 consists of 12 residues. Trimming shortened V by 5 bases and J by 6 bases, and 9 bases separated the two germline ends. The CDR3 region has the DNA TGTGCCAGCAGCGTCAAGGGGGATACGCAGTATTTT. It translates to CASSVKGDTQYF.

This chain joins TRBV29-1 and TRBJ2-1; 12 nucleotides match TRBD2. The CDR3 consists of 14 residues. Per germline, CDR1 SQVTM and CDR2 ANQGSEA. Losses at the gene ends were 6 bases for V and 13 bases for J; bases not matched to a gene: 13. The CDR3 loop reads CSVPESGLAGYQFF. For the CDR3, the DNA is TGCAGCGTACCGGAAAGTGGACTAGCGGGATATCAGTTCTTC.

A few counts support this clone. The CDR3 DNA sequence: TGCAGCGTTGAGAGCCGGCCAGGGAGCACAGATACGCAGTATTTT. Its translation is CSVESRPGSTDTQYF. The V call is TRBV29-1, the J call TRBJ2-3; TRBD1 is a possible D gene (5 bases). V lost 3 bases, J lost 0 bases, and 13 bases lay in between. The germline V gene encodes CDR1 SQVTM and CDR2 ANQGSEA. CDR3 length equals 15 residues.

The J gene is TRBJ2-4, the V gene TRBV18; 10 nucleotides align to TRBD2. The V and J ends lost 1 base and 8 bases, in that order; junction bases with no gene match: 8. Germline lookup yields CDR1 KGHSH and CDR2 LQKENI. CDR3 size: 16 residues. CDR3 region: CASSPLPSGSGDIQYF. CDR3 nucleotide sequence: TGTGCCAGCTCACCACTTCCTAGCGGGAGTGGGGACATTCAGTACTTC.

The chain couples TRBV27 to TRBJ2-1, with TRBD2 matching over 7 bases. The V segment lost 2 bases and the J segment 3 bases; nucleotides outside the gene matches: 1. The CDR3 is 14 residues long. In germline, CDR1 is MNHEY, CDR2 SMNVEV (reference sequence). The DNA for the CDR3 is TGTGCCAGCAGTTTAGAGCGGGGCTACAATGAGCAGTTCTTC. Encoded protein: CASSLERGYNEQFF.

This clone was seen more than once but under ten times. The chain has TRBV10-3 and TRBJ1-3, with 7 bases aligning to TRBD1. V dropped 7 bases and J dropped 0; count of bases not matched to a gene: 3. This CDR3 contains 14 residues. Germline CDR1 and CDR2: ENHRY and SYGVKD. Here the CDR3 reads CAITTGVSGNTIYF. CDR3 bases: TGTGCCATCACCACAGGGGTCTCTGGAAACACCATATATTTT.

The CDR3 region has the DNA TGTGCCACCAGTGATCCATCAGGGGCGAGCTCCTACAATGAGCAGTTCTTC. Encoded protein: CATSDPSGASSYNEQFF. The chain links TRBV24-1 to TRBJ2-1; maybe TRBD1 (6 bases). The germline V gene encodes CDR1 KGHDR and CDR2 SFDVKD. This CDR3 region has 17 residues. Trimming shortened V by 3 bases and J by 0 bases, and 14 bases separated the two germline ends.

The chain combines TRBV28 with TRBJ1-2; D is unresolved. Germline V lookup: CDR1 MDHEN, CDR2 SYDVKM. There are 14 residues in the CDR3. Trimming cost V 2 bases and J 5 bases, with 12 bases left between them. CDR3 residues: CASSLGVGGYGYTF. CDR3 DNA sequence: TGTGCCAGCAGTTTAGGAGTTGGCGGGTATGGCTACACCTTC.

The chain joins TRBV11-2 to TRBJ2-7; the match to TRBD2 covers 12 bases. In germline, CDR1 is SGHAT, CDR2 FQNNGV. The CDR3 is made up of 15 amino acids. J lost 2 bases, V lost 8 bases, and 7 bases had no gene match. CDR3 amino acids: CASGLTSGGTYEQYF. The CDR3 nucleotides are TGTGCCAGCGGCCTAACTAGCGGGGGGACCTACGAGCAGTACTTC.

The chain joins TRBV4-3 to TRBJ2-2; 7 bases are shared with TRBD2. The CDR3 contains 16 residues. V was pared by 2 bases and J by 6 bases, with 9 bases of the junction left unmatched. The germline CDR1 and CDR2 sequences are LGHNA and YSLEER. The CDR3 spells CASSQLADIWAGELFF. DNA of the CDR3: TGCGCCAGCAGCCAACTAGCGGACATATGGGCCGGGGAGCTGTTTTTT.

The chain uses TRBV18 and TRBJ1-1; 11 nucleotides line up with TRBD1. Germline V lookup: CDR1 KGHSH, CDR2 LQKENI. Losses at the gene ends were 3 bases for V and 10 bases for J; bases not matched to a gene: 1. The CDR3 sequence is 12 residues long. The CDR3 bases are TGTGCCAGCTCACCCGGGACAGGGGGAGCTTTCTTT. It yields the protein CASSPGTGGAFF.

The V and J genes are TRBV7-2 and TRBJ2-3; 9 bases match TRBD2. From germline, CDR1 is SGHTA and CDR2 FQGNSA. Trimming took 5 bases from V and 6 from J; bases not matched to a gene: 9. The CDR3 loop spans 15 amino acids. The CDR3 loop reads CASSPNSGSGDTQYF. Here the CDR3 DNA reads TGTGCCAGCAGCCCTAATAGCGGGAGTGGGGATACGCAGTATTTT.

This sequence joins TRBV28 and TRBJ1-4; tentative D call: TRBD1 (6 bases). V was pared by 7 bases and J by 11 bases, with 17 bases between. This CDR3 is built from 13 residues. Germline values: CDR1 MDHEN, CDR2 SYDVKM. The CDR3 nucleotides read TGTGCCAGCATAATACAGGGTGGTCGGAAACTGTTTTTT. Translation: CASIIQGGRKLFF.

The chain couples TRBV7-9 to TRBJ1-1; a possible D gene is TRBD1 (6 bases). V was pared by 2 bases and J by 4 bases, with 11 bases between. There are 14 residues in the CDR3. Germline V gene data show CDR1 as SEHNR and CDR2 as FQNEAQ (reference sequence). In DNA, the CDR3 is TGTGCCAGCAGCTTATCAGGGGTCCCCACTGAAGCTTTCTTT. This translates into CASSLSGVPTEAFF.

The chain recombines TRBV20-1 with TRBJ2-3; D is ambiguous. The CDR3 loop spans 11 amino acids. Germline V lookup: CDR1 DFQATT, CDR2 SNEGSKA (reference sequence). V was shortened by 7 bases and J by 4 bases, with 9 bases between the two germline ends. The CDR3 protein is CSVRGADTQYF. CDR3 DNA sequence: TGCAGTGTTCGAGGCGCAGATACGCAGTATTTT.

This chain connects TRBV18 to TRBJ1-1; 7 nucleotides align to TRBD1. The V gene end was trimmed by 3 bases and the J gene end by 1 base; junction bases not matched to a gene: 8. This CDR3 comprises 16 residues. Germline lookup yields CDR1 KGHSH and CDR2 LQKENI. CDR3 amino acids: CASSPRTGDKNTEAFF. CDR3 bases: TGTGCCAGCTCACCCCGAACAGGGGACAAGAACACTGAAGCTTTCTTT.

V and J are TRBV18 and TRBJ2-1, with D possibly being TRBD2 (6 bases). The CDR3 consists of 16 residues. Germline V gene data show CDR1 as KGHSH and CDR2 as LQKENI. The V gene lost 0 bases and the J gene lost 8 bases, with 17 bases spanning the gap. In DNA, the CDR3 is TGTGCCAGCTCACCACCGGCTGCGGGAAGGTCTGATGAGCAGTTCTTC. This codes for CASSPPAAGRSDEQFF.

V is TRBV5-1 and J is TRBJ1-2; TRBD1 agrees at 8 bases. The CDR3 loop spans 15 amino acids. Trimming removed 0 bases from V and 5 bases from J; junction bases left unmatched: 6. The germline gives CDR1 SGHRS, CDR2 YFSETQ. For the CDR3, the DNA is TGCGCCAGCAGCTTGGTGGCAGGGGGCAAGTATGGCTACACCTTC. Its protein is CASSLVAGGKYGYTF.

This chain joins TRBV5-1 and TRBJ2-5; TRBD1 matches 9 bases. This CDR3 contains 18 residues. CDR1 is SGHRS and CDR2 is YFSETQ in the germline V gene. With V trimmed by 1 base and J by 4 bases, 14 bases remained unmatched. The CDR3 protein is CASSLFVTDRGKRETQYF. The CDR3 DNA reads TGCGCCAGCAGCTTGTTTGTTACGGACAGGGGAAAGAGAGAGACCCAGTACTTC. Using reference TRBV5-1 and TRBJ2-5 for the parts outside the CDR3, the full variable domain is KAGVTQTPRYLIKTRGQQVTLSCSPISGHRSVSWYQQTPGQGLQFLFEYFSETQRNKGNFPGRFSGRQFSNSRSEMNVSTLELGDSALYLCASSLFVTDRGKRETQYFGPGTRLLVL.

The V gene is TRBV28, the J gene TRBJ2-4; 7 bases are a match to TRBD2. Looked up from germline, CDR1 is MDHEN and CDR2 is SYDVKM. J lost 2 bases, V lost 3 bases, and 4 bases had no gene match. The CDR3 consists of 15 residues. In DNA, the CDR3 is TGTGCCAGCAGTTTCACGACTAGCTCCAAAAACATTCAGTACTTC. Protein product: CASSFTTSSKNIQYF.

The chain is built from TRBV2 and TRBJ1-5; possibly TRBD1 for D (5 bases). The length of the CDR3 is 15 residues. Per germline, CDR1 SNHLY and CDR2 FYNNEI. The V and J ends lost 8 bases and 5 bases respectively, with 19 bases between them. The CDR3 DNA reads as TGTGCCAGCGCACACGAAAGGGGCGGATATCAGCCCCAGCATTTT. Translating gives CASAHERGGYQPQHF.

The chain joins TRBV7-8 to TRBJ2-1, with D perhaps matching TRBD2 (6 bases). Germline CDR1 is SGHVS and CDR2 is FQNEAQ. CDR3 length: 13 amino acids. V lost 5 bases and J lost 6, with 11 bases in between. CDR3 in DNA: TGTGCCAGCAGCCCTAGCGCCGGCAATGAGCAGTTCTTC. Its protein is CASSPSAGNEQFF.